These T cell receptor beta chains were read from a single sample in a study of blood T cell repertoires in COVID-19. Measured with immunoSEQ multiplex PCR; TCRdb has only the in-frame clones, and not every one. The table has approximately 260,000 clones, about 90% seen once. The sample taken for sequencing was peripheral blood. The receptor set was obtained from a woman between 35 and 50 years old with acute or convalescent COVID-19. Each CDR3 is given with its conserved first and last residue. A D gene is named only where the DNA matches it firmly. Expanded clones get a size class; other rows say once, few or many, or leave the size out.

length	D	size	V	J	DNA	CDR3
14	NA	NA	TRBV19	TRBJ2-2	TGTGCCAGTTCTCTCAGGCGGAACACCGGGGAGCTGTTTTTT	CASSLRRNTGELFF
14	NA	NA	TRBV6-5	TRBJ1-4	TGTGCCAGCAGTCCCCCAGGTGGTGGTGAAAAACTGTTTTTT	CASSPPGGGEKLFF
19	TRBD2	NA	TRBV24-1	TRBJ2-3	TGTGCCACCAGCGAGGGGTTCGCGGGGGGGCGAACTAGCACAGATACGCAGTATTTT	CATSEGFAGGRTSTDTQYF
14	TRBD2	NA	TRBV6-5	TRBJ2-1	TGTGCCAGCATCAAAGCGGGGGAACGACTCGAGCAGTTCTTC	CASIKAGERLEQFF
13	NA	NA	TRBV5-1	TRBJ2-1	TGCGCCAGCAGCTTGGCGGCCGGGGGTGAGCAGTTCTTC	CASSLAAGGEQFF
15	NA	few	TRBV6-1	TRBJ1-5	TGTGCCAGCAGTGAAGGATCAGGGGGCAATCAGCCCCAGCATTTT	CASSEGSGGNQPQHF
16	TRBD1	NA	TRBV5-1	TRBJ2-2	TGCGCCAGCAGCCCAGGACAGGGTTCGAACACCGGGGAGCTGTTTTTT	CASSPGQGSNTGELFF
16	NA	NA	TRBV9	TRBJ1-3	TGTGCCAGCAGCCGAGCCGGGATGGGCTCTGGAAACACCATATATTTT	CASSRAGMGSGNTIYF
15	NA	NA	TRBV5-1	TRBJ1-1	TGCGCCAGCAGCTTGGCCTTGCTGTCGGACACTGAAGCTTTCTTT	CASSLALLSDTEAFF
14	NA	NA	TRBV24-1	TRBJ1-4	TGTGCCACCAGTGCGGGAGGCACTAATGAAAAACTGTTTTTT	CATSAGGTNEKLFF
16	TRBD1	NA	TRBV6-6	TRBJ1-2	TGTGCCAGCAGTTCCCAGGAGGGGGCAAGGGACTATGGCTACACCTTC	CASSSQEGARDYGYTF
13	NA	NA	TRBV4-1	TRBJ1-2	TGCGCCAGCAGCGCGGCCGGAAGCTATGGCTACACCTTC	CASSAAGSYGYTF
11	NA	NA	TRBV2	TRBJ1-1	TGTGCCAGCAGTGAGGGCAGGAAGGCTTTCTTT	CASSEGRKAFF
16	TRBD1	NA	TRBV5-6	TRBJ1-5	TGTGCCAGCAGCTTGGACAGGGGTCGCGGCAATCAGCCCCAGCATTTT	CASSLDRGRGNQPQHF
14	TRBD1	NA	TRBV9	TRBJ1-6	TGTGCCAGCAGACAAGGACAGGGGAATTCACCCCTCCACTTT	CASRQGQGNSPLHF
13	NA	NA	TRBV10-2	TRBJ1-4	TGCGCCAGCAAGGGGGGGGGCAATGAAAAACTGTTTTTT	CASKGGGNEKLFF
16	TRBD1	NA	TRBV24-1	TRBJ1-5	TGTGCCACCAGTGATGCCGGGACAGGGGACCGTCCGCCCCAGCATTTT	CATSDAGTGDRPPQHF
12	NA	NA	TRBV28	TRBJ1-2	TGTGCCAGCGGAGGGGAGAACTATGGCTACACCTTC	CASGGENYGYTF
13	NA	NA	TRBV5-1	TRBJ1-2	TGCGCCAGCAGCTTGGACAGCTTGTATGGCTACACCTTC	CASSLDSLYGYTF
15	TRBD1	NA	TRBV5-1	TRBJ2-2	TGCGCCAGCAGCCCCGGGACAGCTAACACCGGGGAGCTGTTTTTT	CASSPGTANTGELFF
15	TRBD2	NA	TRBV3-1/TRBV3-2	TRBJ2-1	TGTGCCAGCAGCCAAGAGCGGGGGGCTTACAATGAGCAGTTCTTC	CASSQERGAYNEQFF
13	TRBD2	NA	TRBV7-2	TRBJ2-5	TGTGCCAGCAGTTGGGAGGGATTTTTGACCCAGTACTTC	CASSWEGFLTQYF
15	TRBD2	NA	TRBV24-1	TRBJ2-3	TGTGCCACCAGTGATACGAGGACTAGACCAGATACGCAGTATTTT	CATSDTRTRPDTQYF
15	NA	NA	TRBV6-5	TRBJ2-2	TGTGCCAGCAGCCCGGTGGGCCGGGGCACCGGGGAGCTGTTTTTT	CASSPVGRGTGELFF
15	TRBD2	NA	TRBV5-6	TRBJ2-2	TGTGCCAGCAGCTTACCGCGGGGGGGCCCCGGGGAGCTGTTTTTT	CASSLPRGGPGELFF
16	NA	NA	TRBV9	TRBJ2-4	TGTGCCAGCAGCGTAGGGGGCTCGGAGGGTCAAAACATTCAGTACTTC	CASSVGGSEGQNIQYF
13	TRBD2	NA	TRBV11-2	TRBJ2-3	TGTGCCAGCAGCTCTACGACTAGCATCAAGGTGGATTTT	CASSSTTSIKVDF
13	NA	NA	TRBV14	TRBJ1-5	TGTGCCAGCAGCCTCCAGGGGTCTGGGGCCCAGCATTTT	CASSLQGSGAQHF
11	NA	NA	TRBV28	TRBJ1-2	TGTGCCAGTCGGGGTCTCTATGGCTACACCTTC	CASRGLYGYTF
12	NA	once	TRBV6-1	TRBJ2-3	TGTGCCAGCAGTGAAAACATTGATACGCAGTATTTT	CASSENIDTQYF
16	NA	NA	TRBV27	TRBJ2-5	TGTGCCAGCAGTTTATCGAAGGGGGGGCCTCAAGAGACCCAGTACTTC	CASSLSKGGPQETQYF
14	TRBD1	NA	TRBV2	TRBJ1-1	TGTGCCAGCAGTTACTCGACAGGGACGACTGAAGCTTTCTTT	CASSYSTGTTEAFF
15	NA	NA	TRBV28	TRBJ1-1	TGTGCCAGCACCCCTGGCGGGGCAGCGAACACTGAAGCTTTCTTT	CASTPGGAANTEAFF
13	NA	few	TRBV29-1	TRBJ1-2	TGCAGCGTTGATGACACTCTTAACTATGGCTACACCTTC	CSVDDTLNYGYTF
15	NA	NA	TRBV5-1	TRBJ2-3	TGCGCCAGCAGCTTGGTTCCCTCTGGCACAGATACGCAGTATTTT	CASSLVPSGTDTQYF
14	NA	NA	TRBV9	TRBJ2-1	TGTGCCAGCAGTGTCGGGAGCGGAGGCAATGAGCAGTTCTTC	CASSVGSGGNEQFF
15	TRBD1	NA	TRBV7-2	TRBJ1-4	TGTGCCAGCAGCTCCGCGGACAGGGGGCTAGGAAAACTGTTTTTT	CASSSADRGLGKLFF
15	TRBD1	NA	TRBV30	TRBJ1-1	TGTGCCTGGAGTGTAATAGGGGGCGCGAGGTATGAAGCTTTCTTT	CAWSVIGGARYEAFF
16	NA	NA	TRBV5-4	TRBJ2-2	TGTGCCAGCAGCTTGGCGGCGGGGACGGGAACCGGGGAGCTGTTTTTT	CASSLAAGTGTGELFF
13	NA	NA	TRBV11-2	TRBJ2-2	TGTGCCAGTAAGCCAATGAACACCGGGGAGCTGTTTTTT	CASKPMNTGELFF
18	TRBD1	NA	TRBV5-8	TRBJ1-1	TGTGCCAGCAGCTTGGGGTTGGGTACAGGGGGGTCGAACACTGAAGCTTTCTTT	CASSLGLGTGGSNTEAFF
16	TRBD2	NA	TRBV5-1	TRBJ2-1	TGCGCCAGCAGCCGAAGACTAGCGGGGGTGGGGAATGAGCAGTTCTTC	CASSRRLAGVGNEQFF
13	NA	NA	TRBV4-1	TRBJ2-3	TGCGCCAGCAGCCAAGTAGGGGAAGATACGCAGTATTTT	CASSQVGEDTQYF
13	NA	NA	TRBV6-5	TRBJ1-2	TGTGCCAGCAAATTCATACTGAGCTATGGCTACACCTTC	CASKFILSYGYTF
15	NA	NA	TRBV9	TRBJ1-6	TGTGCCAGCAGCGGGGGCTCGGGCACGAATTCACCCCTCCACTTT	CASSGGSGTNSPLHF
16	TRBD1	NA	TRBV24-1	TRBJ1-2	TGTGCCACCAGTGAACGAGAGACAGGGGCGGTAGTTGGCTACACCTTC	CATSERETGAVVGYTF
15	NA	once	TRBV15	TRBJ1-1	TGTGCCACCAGCAGAGATCGCGGGCTGAACACTGAAGCTTTCTTT	CATSRDRGLNTEAFF
15	NA	NA	TRBV7-8	TRBJ1-6	TGTGCCAGCAGCTTAACCCGGACAGACTCGACACCCCTCCACTTT	CASSLTRTDSTPLHF
10	NA	NA	TRBV20-1	TRBJ2-1	TGCAGTGCTAGAAGCTATGAGCAGTTCTTC	CSARSYEQFF
13	TRBD1	NA	TRBV12-3/TRBV12-4	TRBJ1-2	TGTGCCAGCATCGAGACAGGGAGCTATGGCTACACCTTC	CASIETGSYGYTF
11	NA	NA	TRBV30	TRBJ1-1	TGTGCCTGGAGTAACGGGGTCCGAGCTTTCTTT	CAWSNGVRAFF
12	NA	NA	TRBV9	TRBJ1-4	TGTGCCAGCAGCGTAGAAGGGGGAAAACTGTTTTTT	CASSVEGGKLFF
14	TRBD1	NA	TRBV7-9	TRBJ1-2	TGTGCCAGCAGCTTCGGACAGGGGTCCTATGGCTACACCTTC	CASSFGQGSYGYTF
13	NA	NA	TRBV7-9	TRBJ1-2	TGTGCCAGCAGCTTAGGGTGGGCAGCCGACTACACCTTC	CASSLGWAADYTF
14	TRBD1	NA	TRBV3-1/TRBV3-2	TRBJ2-5	TGTGCCAGCAGCCAAGCCGGGACAGCAGAGACCCAGTACTTC	CASSQAGTAETQYF
14	NA	NA	TRBV19	TRBJ1-1	TGTGCCAGTAGTATAGTCGGCGGAACCAGTGAAGCTTTCTTT	CASSIVGGTSEAFF
15	NA	NA	TRBV6-5	TRBJ1-1	TGTGCCAGCACCCCTTCAGGCTTGCCGCACACTGAAGCTTTCTTT	CASTPSGLPHTEAFF
15	NA	NA	TRBV3-1/TRBV3-2	TRBJ1-5	TGTGCCAGCAGCCAAAGCGGCGGACCCAATCAGCCCCAGCATTTT	CASSQSGGPNQPQHF
18	NA	NA	TRBV5-8	TRBJ1-1	TGTGCCAGCAGCTTGGGCATAGTCCTCCCCCGAATGAACACTGAAGCTTTCTTT	CASSLGIVLPRMNTEAFF
15	NA	NA	TRBV10-3	TRBJ2-3	TGTGCCATCAGTGAATCCAGGGCGAGCACAGATACGCAGTATTTT	CAISESRASTDTQYF